Reported below is one TCR beta chain. Which antigen it targets is not known. Nothing much larger sits one base from this clone, and base qualities are not available. In total, around 600 healthy bone marrow donors made up the cohort. At the time of sampling, all cohort members were nominally healthy, though unrecorded immune exposures were likely present. The donor was CMV seropositive and belonged to the group of more than 250 seropositive cohort members. Every donor gave a peripheral blood sample, and the peripheral blood mononuclear cells from that sample were used for TCR beta sequencing. Genomic DNA extraction from the blood cell samples was performed with the Qiagen DNeasy Blood Extraction Kit. This sample stems from a study of cytomegalovirus exposure and HLA in healthy donors (dated by TCRdb to 2016 to 2017). In terms of the full investigation: An earlier analysis of approximately 640 of the donors reported more than 250 Gb of sequence data and approximately 110 million unique TCR beta sequences from 150 million to 200 million T cells. About 330 gigabases of sequencing data and approximately 92 million unique TCR sequences made up an early release that covered nearly 650 HLA-typed donors. Among the roughly 390 genotyped donors, about 83% belonged to the genetic ancestry cluster associated with self-reported Caucasian donors. The study aimed to test whether cataloging public T cell receptors could reveal signatures of past pathogen exposure. Using immunosequencing, the study profiled T cell repertoires from about 650 subjects and related those repertoires to cytomegalovirus serostatus. Besides the first cohort of roughly 640 subjects, a separate validation cohort made up of over 100 different subjects was used. The study combined high-throughput TCR immunosequencing, statistical association of individual TCRs with disease status, and machine learning to predict cytomegalovirus infection status. In a later analysis, previously published TCR beta repertoires from fewer than 750 donors were re-analyzed and high-resolution HLA genotyping was added so that TCR occurrence patterns could be studied. Rather than drawing on any new phenotypic data, the later analysis identified candidate immune exposures from TCR beta sequences and the way those sequences occurred across donors. In an earlier analysis of a few hundred of the donors, high-throughput TCR beta sequencing was used to judge whether each TCR beta V gene segment behaved as functional or pseudogenic. Donor age, sex, ethnicity and CMV serostatus were collected together with the repertoire data. A later genetic analysis took genome-wide SNP genotypes for about 60% of the roughly 670 donors and used that subset as a discovery cohort. All discovery cohort repertoires had been generated using a single sequencing platform. Class I and class II HLA loci were covered by the typing at four-digit resolution. The number of typed donors differed by locus: about 620-640 for A, B, C, DRB1 and DQB1; 522 for DQA1; fewer than 610 for DPA1; and some 450 for DPB1. Four or five DR-DQ haplotypes were handled as single units for association and clustering because linkage in the cohort was strong. On average, 235,054 unique TCR beta nucleotide sequences were sequenced per donor among 398 genotyped donors of the cohort, with 15% to 20% of those sequences being non-productive.

The germline V gene provides CDR1 SNHLY and CDR2 FYNNEI. Taken from cysteine to phenylalanine, the CDR3 has 11 residues. Kept here is only the CDR3 DNA, which spans 33 bases and is read in frame from base 1. Relative to germline, V is 6 bases shorter and J is 12 bases shorter, with 9 bases between their ends. The library relied on the immunoSEQ multiplex PCR assay. For the multiplex PCR, a mixture combining 60 forward primers for TCR Vbeta segments and 13 reverse primers for TCR Jbeta segments was used. A multiplex PCR assay on genomic DNA amplified the CDR3 region of rearranged TCR beta genes. The Illumina HiSeq System was used to sequence the amplified TCR beta libraries as 87-base-pair reads. On the authors' methods: A later analysis tallied roughly 76 million unique TCR beta chains across the 600 to 700 repertoires, and approximately 12 million of those chains were shared by two or more donors. Raw reads were error-corrected and collapsed into unique sequences by a nearest-neighbor algorithm in which closely related sequences were merged to remove PCR and sequencing errors. CDR3 sequences were aligned to IMGT reference sequences to assign V, D and J gene segments. Each retained sequence needed at least a six-nucleotide match to both a V gene segment and a J gene segment. A rearrangement was called productive if the CDR3 had no stop codons and remained in frame with V and J, and every other rearrangement was called non-productive. CDR3 was defined according to IMGT convention as the region running from the second conserved V-encoded cysteine to the conserved J-encoded phenylalanine. In an earlier analysis of roughly 580 of the donors, sequences lacking an unambiguous match to a single V gene segment were excluded. An earlier analysis of 500 to 700 of the donors classified V segments as functional when productive rearrangements were above 56.7% and as segregating when the standard deviation between donors was above 5%. A statistical classification framework was built to diagnose cytomegalovirus status from the catalog of TCR beta chain sequences. In a later analysis, V and J genes were assigned by comparing TCR nucleotide sequences against IMGT/GENE-DB human TR gene sequences. The TCRdist pipeline was used in a later analysis to assign CDR3 sequences and most-parsimonious VDJ recombination scenarios. In a later analysis, each TCR beta chain was defined by its CDR3 amino acid sequence together with its V-gene family, and reads without a unique V-gene family were excluded. In a later analysis, 500 to 700 highly shared, low-generation-probability nucleotide sequences were removed to address suspected cross-contamination and a sequencing artifact. For each public chain, a later analysis derived a clonal expansion index from normalized ranks of inferred template counts within each repertoire. In a later analysis, generation probabilities were computed with a VDJ recombination model fitted to out-of-frame rearrangements, and the resulting probabilities were checked against IGoR. In a later analysis, TCR-TCR, TCR-HLA and TCR-CMV co-occurrence was scored with hypergeometric tests, and a repertoire-size bias correction was applied to TCR pairs. To estimate false discovery rates, a later analysis permuted the HLA or CMV assignments 20 times. A later analysis grouped co-occurring TCRs with DBSCAN, adding TCRdist sequence similarity when clustering within HLA-allele-positive subsets. Co-occurrence clustering excluded repertoires with fewer than 30,000 or more than 120,000 public chains, plus five with anomalous nucleotide sharing. As stored in TCRdb, this immuneACCESS dataset retains in-frame rearrangements with V and J assigned. A fraction of the clones does not appear; measured against another copy, unresolved V genes explain less than half of the discrepancy, and the remainder lacks a known reason. The DNA was the basis for D and trimming; V, J and clone size are from that table. This sample has 150,000 to 200,000 clones in its table, and about three quarters of those were observed once. The ten largest clonotypes hold more than 13% of the sample.

Study-wide conclusions, independent of this receptor: A later genetic analysis associated a missense DCLRE1C variant with V-gene and J-gene trimming of TCR beta chains, and an independent cohort replicated the association. In a later analysis, most CMV-associated TCR beta chains were found to appear HLA-restricted, with HLA associations seemingly driven largely by CMV exposure. When HLA alleles, especially DR and DQ, strongly co-occurred, attributing TCR associations to individual alleles was difficult. According to a later analysis, parvovirus B19, influenza, CMV and Epstein-Barr virus appeared linked to several top co-occurrence clusters. The 87-base-pair reads could not distinguish some IMGT-functional V segments, including TRBV6-2 and TRBV6-3, so those segments were excluded. According to a later genetic analysis, donors in an Asian-associated ancestry cluster had fewer N-insertions in productive TCRs than the approximately 650-donor mean. In this cohort, only TCR beta chains were sequenced, and detectable features were limited by the absence of alpha or paired-chain data. The presence/absence analyses assumed that sequencing depth was roughly uniform across donors, and that assumption may not be true. A later analysis found that HLA-associated TCR beta chains were more clonally expanded and had lower generation probabilities than equally common non-associated chains. Most TCR sequences were observed very rarely across donors, whereas some public TCRs were present in many individuals. Because counts were too low, 15 or so rarely observed V segments, including chromosome 9 orphons, were excluded from the earlier analysis of 587 of the donors. CMV serostatus was the only immune exposure information available for the cohort. A later analysis associated about 17,000 TCR beta sequences with specific HLA alleles at a false discovery rate of 0.05. A total of 164 TCR beta chains were listed by the study as associated with cytomegalovirus. In vitro tests confirmed that a few of the cytomegalovirus-associated TCR beta chains recognize cytomegalovirus antigens. A cluster of highly shared sequence variants was judged likely to represent a technical artifact of the sequencing pipeline. According to a later analysis, TCR association rates differed among HLA loci, with DRB1 alleles showing the most associated TCRs and HLA-C alleles showing the fewest. Because HLA typing was unavailable for some donors at each locus, only the typed subset was used in association tests. Linkage disequilibrium might explain the correlated functional status among segregating V segments, but an unknown experimental factor could not be ruled out. The authors suggested that the approach could potentially be extended to other disease states and immunological phenotypes. In an earlier analysis of approximately 590 of the donors, most TCR beta V segments were observed in productive rearrangements about 90% or about 30% of the time, broadly matching IMGT annotations. A further reported finding was that TCR beta sequences accurately predicted the HLA-A and HLA-B alleles for most subjects in the first cohort. The classifier was reported to diagnose cytomegalovirus status with high specificity and sensitivity in both the original and validation cohorts.

In this chain, TRBV2 is recombined with TRBJ1-6; no D segment can be confidently identified. This clonotype originated in a man aged 45-65 years in good health and CMV-seropositive. Material for sequencing was PBMCs. The nucleotides read TGTGCCAGCAGGGAGGAGAGACCCCTCCACTTT. Its amino acids are CASREERPLHF.